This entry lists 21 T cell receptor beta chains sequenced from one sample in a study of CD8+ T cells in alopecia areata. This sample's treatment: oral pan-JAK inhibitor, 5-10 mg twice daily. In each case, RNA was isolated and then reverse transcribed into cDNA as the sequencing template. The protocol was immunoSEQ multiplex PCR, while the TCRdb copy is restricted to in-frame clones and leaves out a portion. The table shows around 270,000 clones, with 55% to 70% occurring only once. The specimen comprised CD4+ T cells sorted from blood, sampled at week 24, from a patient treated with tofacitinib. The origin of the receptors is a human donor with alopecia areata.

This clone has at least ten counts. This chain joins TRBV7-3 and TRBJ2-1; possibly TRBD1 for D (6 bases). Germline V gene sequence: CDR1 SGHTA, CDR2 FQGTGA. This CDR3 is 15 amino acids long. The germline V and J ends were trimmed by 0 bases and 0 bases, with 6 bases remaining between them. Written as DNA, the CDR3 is TGTGCCAGCAGCTTAACAGGGGGCTCCTACAATGAGCAGTTCTTC. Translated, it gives CASSLTGGSYNEQFF. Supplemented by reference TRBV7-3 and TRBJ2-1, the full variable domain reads GAGVSQTPSNKVTEKGKYVELRCDPISGHTALYWYRQSLGQGPEFLIYFQGTGAADDSGLPNDRFFAVRPEGSVSTLKIQRTERGDSAVYLCASSLTGGSYNEQFFGPGTRLTVL.

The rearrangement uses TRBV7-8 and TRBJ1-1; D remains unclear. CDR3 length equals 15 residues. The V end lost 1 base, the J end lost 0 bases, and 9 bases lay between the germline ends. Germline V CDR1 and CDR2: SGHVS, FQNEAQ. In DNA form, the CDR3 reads TGTGCCAGCAGCTTAGGTTCAGCCATGAACACTGAAGCTTTCTTT. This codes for CASSLGSAMNTEAFF.

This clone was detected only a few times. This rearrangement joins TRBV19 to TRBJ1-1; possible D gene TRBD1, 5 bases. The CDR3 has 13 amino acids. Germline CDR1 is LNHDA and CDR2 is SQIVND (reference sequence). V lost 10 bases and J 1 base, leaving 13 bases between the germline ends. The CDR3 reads CATLNDRNTEAFF. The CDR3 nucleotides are TGTGCCACATTAAATGACAGGAACACTGAAGCTTTCTTT.

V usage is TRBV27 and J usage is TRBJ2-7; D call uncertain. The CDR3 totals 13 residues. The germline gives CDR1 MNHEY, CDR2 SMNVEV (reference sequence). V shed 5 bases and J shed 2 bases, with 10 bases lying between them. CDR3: CASSLRHTYEQYF. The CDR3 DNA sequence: TGTGCCAGCAGTCTCCGACATACCTACGAGCAGTACTTC.

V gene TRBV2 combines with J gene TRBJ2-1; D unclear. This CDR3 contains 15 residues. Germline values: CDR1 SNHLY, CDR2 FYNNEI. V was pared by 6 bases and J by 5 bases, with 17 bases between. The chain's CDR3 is CASSVEPRRHNEQFF. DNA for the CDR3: TGTGCCAGCAGCGTTGAACCCAGGCGCCACAATGAGCAGTTCTTC.

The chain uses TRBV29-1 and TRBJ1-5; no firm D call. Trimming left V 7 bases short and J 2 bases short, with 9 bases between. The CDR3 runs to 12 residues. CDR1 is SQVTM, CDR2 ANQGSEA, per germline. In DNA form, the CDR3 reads TGCAGCGCTGGGCTTGGCAATCAGCCCCAGCATTTT. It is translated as CSAGLGNQPQHF.

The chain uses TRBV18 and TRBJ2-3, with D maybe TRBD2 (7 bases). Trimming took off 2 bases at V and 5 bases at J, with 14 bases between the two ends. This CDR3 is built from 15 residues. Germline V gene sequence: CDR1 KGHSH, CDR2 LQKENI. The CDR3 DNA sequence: TGTGCCAGCTCACCAGGTACGGGGGGCCAAGATACGCAGTATTTT. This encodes CASSPGTGGQDTQYF.

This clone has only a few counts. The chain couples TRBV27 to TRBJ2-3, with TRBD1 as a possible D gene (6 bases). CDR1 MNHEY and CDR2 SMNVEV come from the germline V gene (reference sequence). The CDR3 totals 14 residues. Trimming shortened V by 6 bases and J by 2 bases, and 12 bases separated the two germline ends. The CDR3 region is CASRNGQTTDTQYF. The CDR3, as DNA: TGTGCCAGCAGGAATGGACAGACCACAGATACGCAGTATTTT.

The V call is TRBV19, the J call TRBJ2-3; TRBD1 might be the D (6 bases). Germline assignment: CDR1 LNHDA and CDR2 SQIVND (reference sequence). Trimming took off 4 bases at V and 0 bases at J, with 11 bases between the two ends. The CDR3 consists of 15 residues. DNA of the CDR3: TGTGCCAGTAGTAAGGACAGCCATAGCACAGATACGCAGTATTTT. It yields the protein CASSKDSHSTDTQYF. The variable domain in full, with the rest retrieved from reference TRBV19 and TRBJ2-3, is DGGITQSPKYLFRKEGQNVTLSCEQNLNHDAMYWYRQDPGQGLRLIYYSQIVNDFQKGDIAEGYSVSREKKESFPLTVTSAQKNPTAFYLCASSKDSHSTDTQYFGPGTRLTVL.

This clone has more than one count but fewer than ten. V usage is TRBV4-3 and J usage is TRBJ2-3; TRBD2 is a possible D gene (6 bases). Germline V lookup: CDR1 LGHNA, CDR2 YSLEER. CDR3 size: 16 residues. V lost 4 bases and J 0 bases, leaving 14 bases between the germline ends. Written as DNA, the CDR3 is TGCGCCAGCAGCCGATCCCGGGACTTTAGCACAGATACGCAGTATTTT. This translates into CASSRSRDFSTDTQYF.

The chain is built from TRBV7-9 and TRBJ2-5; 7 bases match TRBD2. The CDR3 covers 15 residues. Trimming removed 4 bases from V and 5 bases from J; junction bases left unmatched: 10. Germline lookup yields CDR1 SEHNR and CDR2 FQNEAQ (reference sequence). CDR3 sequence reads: CASSSPKRGTETQYF. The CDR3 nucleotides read TGTGCCAGCAGCTCCCCGAAGCGGGGTACGGAGACCCAGTACTTC.

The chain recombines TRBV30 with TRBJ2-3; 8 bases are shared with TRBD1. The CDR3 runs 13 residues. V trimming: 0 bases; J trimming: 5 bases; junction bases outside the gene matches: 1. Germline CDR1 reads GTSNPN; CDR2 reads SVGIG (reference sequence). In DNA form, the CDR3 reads TGTGCCTGGAGTGTACAGGGGGGAGATACGCAGTATTTT. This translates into CAWSVQGGDTQYF.

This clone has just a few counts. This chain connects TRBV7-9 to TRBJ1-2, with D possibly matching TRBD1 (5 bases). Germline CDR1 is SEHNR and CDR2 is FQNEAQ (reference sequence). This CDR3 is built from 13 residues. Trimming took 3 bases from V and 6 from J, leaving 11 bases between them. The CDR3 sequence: CASSFVGANGYTF. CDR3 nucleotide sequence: TGTGCCAGCAGCTTCGTCGGGGCTAATGGCTACACCTTC.

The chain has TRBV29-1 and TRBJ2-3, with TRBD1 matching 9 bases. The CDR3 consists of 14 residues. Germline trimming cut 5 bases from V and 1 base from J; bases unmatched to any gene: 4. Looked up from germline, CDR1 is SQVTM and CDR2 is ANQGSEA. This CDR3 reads CSVTGTGRTDTQYF. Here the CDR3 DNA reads TGCAGCGTTACCGGGACAGGGCGCACAGATACGCAGTATTTT.

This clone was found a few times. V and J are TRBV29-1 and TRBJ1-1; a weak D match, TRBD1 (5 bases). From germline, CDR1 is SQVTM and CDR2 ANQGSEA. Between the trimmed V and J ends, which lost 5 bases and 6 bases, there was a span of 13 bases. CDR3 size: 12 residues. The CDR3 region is CSVTRVGPEAFF. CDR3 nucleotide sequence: TGCAGCGTTACCAGGGTGGGGCCTGAAGCTTTCTTT. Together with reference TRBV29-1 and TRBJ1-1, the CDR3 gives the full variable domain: SAVISQKPSRDICQRGTSLTIQCQVDSQVTMMFWYRQQPGQSLTLIATANQGSEATYESGFVIDKFPISRPNLTFSTLTVSNMSPEDSSIYLCSVTRVGPEAFFGQGTRLTVV.

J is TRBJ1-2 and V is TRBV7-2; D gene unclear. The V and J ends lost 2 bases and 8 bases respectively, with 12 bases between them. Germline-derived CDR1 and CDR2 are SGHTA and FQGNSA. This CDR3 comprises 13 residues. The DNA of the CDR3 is TGTGCCAGCAGCTTATCAAGGGCTGAAGGCTACACCTTC. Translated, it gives CASSLSRAEGYTF.

The chain's CDR3 is CASQGRRSGHQPQHF. The CDR3 DNA reads TGTGCCTCCCAGGGACGTCGATCCGGGCATCAGCCCCAGCATTTT. This chain joins TRBV2 and TRBJ1-5; possibly TRBD1 for D (5 bases). The germline V and J ends were trimmed by 11 bases and 5 bases, with 22 bases remaining between them. Germline CDR1 is SNHLY and CDR2 is FYNNEI. This CDR3 is built from 15 residues.

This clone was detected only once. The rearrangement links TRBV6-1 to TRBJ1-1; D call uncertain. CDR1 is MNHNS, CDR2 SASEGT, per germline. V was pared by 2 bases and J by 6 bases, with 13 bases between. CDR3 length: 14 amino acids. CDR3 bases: TGTGCCAGCAGTGAACGGTTTGGGGTGGCTGAAGCTTTCTTT. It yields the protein CASSERFGVAEAFF.

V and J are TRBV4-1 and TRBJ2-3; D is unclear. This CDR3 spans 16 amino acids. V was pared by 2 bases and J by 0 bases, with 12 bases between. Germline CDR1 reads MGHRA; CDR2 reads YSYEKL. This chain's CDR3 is CASSQMGDPSTDTQYF. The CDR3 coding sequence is TGCGCCAGCAGCCAAATGGGCGATCCAAGCACAGATACGCAGTATTTT.

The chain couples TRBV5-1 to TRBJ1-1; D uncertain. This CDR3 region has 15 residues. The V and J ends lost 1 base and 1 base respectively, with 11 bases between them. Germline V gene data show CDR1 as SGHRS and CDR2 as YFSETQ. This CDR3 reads CASSLYSSPNTEAFF. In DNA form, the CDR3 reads TGCGCCAGCAGCTTGTATAGCAGCCCGAACACTGAAGCTTTCTTT.

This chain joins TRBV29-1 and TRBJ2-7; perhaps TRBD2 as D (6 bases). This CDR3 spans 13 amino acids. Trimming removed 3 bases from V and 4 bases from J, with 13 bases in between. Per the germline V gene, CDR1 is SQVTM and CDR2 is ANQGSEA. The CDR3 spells CSVEGRAGYEQYF. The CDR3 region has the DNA TGCAGCGTTGAGGGACGGGCGGGGTACGAGCAGTACTTC.